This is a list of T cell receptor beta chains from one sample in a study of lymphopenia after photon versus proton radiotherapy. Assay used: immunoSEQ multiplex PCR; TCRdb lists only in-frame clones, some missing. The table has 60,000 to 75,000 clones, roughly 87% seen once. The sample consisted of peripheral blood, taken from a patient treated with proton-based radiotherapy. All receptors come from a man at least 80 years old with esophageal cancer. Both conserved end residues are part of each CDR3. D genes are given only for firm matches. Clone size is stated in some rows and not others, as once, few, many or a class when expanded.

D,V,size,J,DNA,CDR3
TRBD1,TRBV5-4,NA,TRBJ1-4,TGTGCCAGCAGCGAACGGGACAGGGGGCATGAAAAACTGTTTTTT,CASSERDRGHEKLFF
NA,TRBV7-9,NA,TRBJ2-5,TGTGCCAGCAGCTTAGCTCGGGACCAAGAGACCCAGTACTTC,CASSLARDQETQYF
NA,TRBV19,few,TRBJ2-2,TGTGCCAGTAGTAGACAGTTAACGAACACCGGGGAGCTGTTTTTT,CASSRQLTNTGELFF
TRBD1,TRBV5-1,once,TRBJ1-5,TGCGCCAGCAGCTTGGAAGGGGGCGGTGGCAATCAGCCCCAGCATTTT,CASSLEGGGGNQPQHF
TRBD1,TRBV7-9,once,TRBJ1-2,TGTGCCAGCAGCTTAGCGCTAATACGGGACAGCCACTATGGCTACACCTTC,CASSLALIRDSHYGYTF
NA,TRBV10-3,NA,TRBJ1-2,TGTGCCATCAGTGACATGGGACGGAACTATGGCTACACCTTC,CAISDMGRNYGYTF
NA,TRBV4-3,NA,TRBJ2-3,TGCGCCAGCAGCCAAGATGGGGATCTCCCCACAGATACGCAGTATTTT,CASSQDGDLPTDTQYF
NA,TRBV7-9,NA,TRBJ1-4,TGTGCCAGCAGCTTAGAGGCCCAGTTTAATGAAAAACTGTTTTTT,CASSLEAQFNEKLFF
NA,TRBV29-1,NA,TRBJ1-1,TGCAGCGTAGCCGGGACAATGAACACTGAAGCTTTCTTT,CSVAGTMNTEAFF
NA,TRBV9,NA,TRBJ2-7,TGTGCCAGCAGCGTAGGGCGGGGCCCATCCTACGAGCAGTACTTC,CASSVGRGPSYEQYF
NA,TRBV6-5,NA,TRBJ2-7,TGTGCCAGCAGTACAAACAGGGGAGGCAGCGAGCAGTACTTC,CASSTNRGGSEQYF
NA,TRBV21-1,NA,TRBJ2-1,TGTGCCAGCAGAGCCTTGGCGCAGTTCTTC,CASRALAQFF
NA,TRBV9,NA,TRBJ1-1,TGTGCCAGCAGCGTAGCAGGGAACACTGAAGCTTTCTTT,CASSVAGNTEAFF
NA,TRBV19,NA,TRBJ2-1,TGTGCCAGTAGTATAGTAGGGGGGGGCAATGAGCAGTTCTTC,CASSIVGGGNEQFF
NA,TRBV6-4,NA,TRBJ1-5,TGTGCCAGCAGTAAGAAGAGACAGCCCCAGCATTTT,CASSKKRQPQHF
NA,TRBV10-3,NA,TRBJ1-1,TGTGCCATCAGGGTGACAGAGAACACTGAAGCTTTCTTT,CAIRVTENTEAFF
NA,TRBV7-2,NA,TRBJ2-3,TGTGCCAGCAGCTTTAGTGTAGTAGGGTGGGCGGGGGCGCCCGATACGCAGTATTTT,CASSFSVVGWAGAPDTQYF
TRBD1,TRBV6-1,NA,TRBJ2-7,TGTGCCAGCAGTGACGACAGGGGAATCCTCTACGAGCAGTACTTC,CASSDDRGILYEQYF
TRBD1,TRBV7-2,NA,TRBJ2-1,TGTGCCAGCAGCACCTCCACAGGGGGCGTCTCCTACAATGAGCAGTTCTTC,CASSTSTGGVSYNEQFF
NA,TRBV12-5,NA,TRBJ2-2,TGTGCTAGTGGTTTGCTCGATAGGACAACCAGGAACACCGGGGAGCTGTTTTTT,CASGLLDRTTRNTGELFF
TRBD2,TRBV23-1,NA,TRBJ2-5,TGCGCCAGCAGTCAATACCGTCGGGGACTAGCGGGGCAAGAGACCCAGTACTTC,CASSQYRRGLAGQETQYF
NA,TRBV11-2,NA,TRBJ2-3,TGTGCCAGCAGCTTAAGGGGAACAGATACGCAGTATTTT,CASSLRGTDTQYF
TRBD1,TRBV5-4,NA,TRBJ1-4,TGTGCCAGCAGCTCCGGGCAGGGGGGTGAAAAACTGTTTTTT,CASSSGQGGEKLFF
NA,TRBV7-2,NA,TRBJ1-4,TGTGCCAGCAGCTTAAAGGCAGCCCTTAATGAAAAACTGTTTTTT,CASSLKAALNEKLFF
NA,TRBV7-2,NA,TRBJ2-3,TGTGCCAGCAGCTTATTGGCGGGGGCTAGCACAGATACGCAGTATTTT,CASSLLAGASTDTQYF
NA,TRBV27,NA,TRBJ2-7,TGTGCCAGCAGCCGCCCAGGATTCTCCTACGAGCAGTACTTC,CASSRPGFSYEQYF
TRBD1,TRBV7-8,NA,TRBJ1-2,TGTGCCAGCAGCGCCCGGGACAGACCTAACTATGGCTACACCTTC,CASSARDRPNYGYTF
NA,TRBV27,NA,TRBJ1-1,TGTGCCAGCAGTTTATCGGTCAGCAACACTGAAGCTTTCTTT,CASSLSVSNTEAFF
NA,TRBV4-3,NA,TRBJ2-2,TGCGCCAGCAGCCAAGGAAACTCTTTAGGCGGGGAGCTGTTTTTT,CASSQGNSLGGELFF
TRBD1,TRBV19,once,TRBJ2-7,TGTGCCAGTAGTATAAATACAGGGGCCTACGAGCAGTACTTC,CASSINTGAYEQYF
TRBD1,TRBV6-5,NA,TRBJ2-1,TGTGCCAGCAGTTCCTCTTCACAGGGGCCCAATGAGCAGTTCTTC,CASSSSSQGPNEQFF
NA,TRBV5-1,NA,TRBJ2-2,TGCGCCAGCAGCTCCAGGGGAGGGGGCACCGGGGAGCTGTTTTTT,CASSSRGGGTGELFF
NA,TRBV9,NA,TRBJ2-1,TGTGCCAGCAGCGTAGCTTACTGGCGGGATTACAATGAGCAGTTCTTC,CASSVAYWRDYNEQFF
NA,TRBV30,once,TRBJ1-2,TGTGCCTGGAGTGAAGGCGGAAACTATGGCTACACCTTC,CAWSEGGNYGYTF
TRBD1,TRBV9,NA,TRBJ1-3,TGTGCCAGCAGCGTAGACCCGCGGACAGGGCTGTTCTCTGGAAACACCATATATTTT,CASSVDPRTGLFSGNTIYF
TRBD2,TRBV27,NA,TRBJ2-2,TGTGCCAGCAAACTAGCGCCGTACACCGGGGAGCTGTTTTTT,CASKLAPYTGELFF
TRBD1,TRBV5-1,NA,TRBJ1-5,TGCGCCAGCAGCTTGGTCGCGGGACAGGCGAGTCAGCCCCAGCATTTT,CASSLVAGQASQPQHF
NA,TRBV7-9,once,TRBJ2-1,TGTGCCAGCAGCTTAGTTGGGCGGAAACCCTACAATGAGCAGTTCTTC,CASSLVGRKPYNEQFF
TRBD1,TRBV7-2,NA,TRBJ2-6,TGTGCCAGCAGCCGGGACAGGGGGGTTGGGGCCAACGTCCTGACTTTC,CASSRDRGVGANVLTF
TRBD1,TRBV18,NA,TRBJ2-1,TGTGCCAGCTCACCAGACAGGGGGTCCTACAATGAGCAGTTCTTC,CASSPDRGSYNEQFF
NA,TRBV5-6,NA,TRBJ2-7,TGTGCCAGCAGCCCCCCCCGGCCCCCCTACGAGCAGTACTTC,CASSPPRPPYEQYF
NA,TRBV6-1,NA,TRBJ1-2,TGTGCCTTCGGTTCCCAAGGGGGTGGCTACACCTTC,CAFGSQGGGYTF
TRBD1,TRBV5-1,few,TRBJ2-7,TGCGCCAGCAGCTTTGTGGGACAGGGTTACGAGCAGTACTTC,CASSFVGQGYEQYF
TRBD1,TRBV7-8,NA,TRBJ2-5,TGTGCCAGCAGCTTAGAACAGGGGTACTTTGAAGAGACCCAGTACTTC,CASSLEQGYFEETQYF
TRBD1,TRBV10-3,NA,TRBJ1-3,TGTGCCATTTGGGACAGCAACTCTGGAAACACCATATATTTT,CAIWDSNSGNTIYF
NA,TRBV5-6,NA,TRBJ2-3,TGTGCCAGCAGCTATGGGGGAGCGCAGTATTTT,CASSYGGAQYF
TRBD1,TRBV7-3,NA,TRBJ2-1,TGTGCCAGCAGCTTAGGGATAGGGGGACAGGGATTGAATGAGCAGTTCTTC,CASSLGIGGQGLNEQFF
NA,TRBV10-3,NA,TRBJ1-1,TGTGCCATCAGTGATAGAGAACAGCTTGAAGCTTTCTTT,CAISDREQLEAFF
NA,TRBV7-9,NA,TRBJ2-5,TGTGCCAGCAGCTTACCAGGGGACCAAGAGACCCAGTACTTC,CASSLPGDQETQYF
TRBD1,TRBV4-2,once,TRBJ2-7,TGTGCCAGCAGCCTTAGGACAGGTATAGCCGAGCAGTACTTC,CASSLRTGIAEQYF
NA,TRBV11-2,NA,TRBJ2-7,TGTGCCAGCAACAAAGACCCAGGGGTCCACTACGAGCAGTACTTC,CASNKDPGVHYEQYF
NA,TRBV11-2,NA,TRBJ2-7,TGTGCCAGCAGCTTTAGACCCGACAAGGAATCCTTCTTC,CASSFRPDKESFF
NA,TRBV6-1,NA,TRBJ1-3,TGTGCCAGCAGTTCATCGTGGAGCTCTGGAAACACCATATATTTT,CASSSSWSSGNTIYF
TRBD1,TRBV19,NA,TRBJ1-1,TGTGCCAGTTCGGACAGGGCTTCGTTGAACACTGAAGCTTTCTTT,CASSDRASLNTEAFF
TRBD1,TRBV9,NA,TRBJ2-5,TGTGCCAGCAGCATAGGACAGGGGGCTGAAGAGACCCAGTACTTC,CASSIGQGAEETQYF
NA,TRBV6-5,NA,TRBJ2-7,TGTGCCAGCAGTTACGGGGGGCAGGTAGGGGAGCAGTACTTC,CASSYGGQVGEQYF
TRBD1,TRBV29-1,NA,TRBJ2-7,TGCAGCGTTGCGTCGACAGGGCTCTCCTACGAGCAGTACTTC,CSVASTGLSYEQYF